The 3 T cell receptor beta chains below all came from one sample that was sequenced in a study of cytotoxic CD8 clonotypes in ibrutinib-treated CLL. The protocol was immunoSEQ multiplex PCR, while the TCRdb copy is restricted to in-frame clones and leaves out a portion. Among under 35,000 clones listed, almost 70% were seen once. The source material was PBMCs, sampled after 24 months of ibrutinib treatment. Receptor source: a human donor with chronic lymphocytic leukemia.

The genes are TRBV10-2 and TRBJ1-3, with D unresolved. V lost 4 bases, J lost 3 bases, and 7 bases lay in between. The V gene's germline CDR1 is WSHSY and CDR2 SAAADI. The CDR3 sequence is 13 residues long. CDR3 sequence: CASSAAGGNTIYF. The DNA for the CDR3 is TGCGCCAGCAGTGCAGCAGGTGGAAACACCATATATTTT.

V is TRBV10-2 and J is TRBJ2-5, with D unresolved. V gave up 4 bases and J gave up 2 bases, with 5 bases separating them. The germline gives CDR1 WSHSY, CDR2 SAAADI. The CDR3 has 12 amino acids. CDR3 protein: CASSVRQETQYF. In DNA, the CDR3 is TGCGCCAGCAGTGTCAGGCAAGAGACCCAGTACTTC.

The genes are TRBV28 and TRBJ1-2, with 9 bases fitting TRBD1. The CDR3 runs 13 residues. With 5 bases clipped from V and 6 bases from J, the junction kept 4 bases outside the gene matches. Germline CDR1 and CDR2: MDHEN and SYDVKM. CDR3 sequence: CASSRDRVDGYTF. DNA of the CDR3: TGTGCCAGCAGTAGGGACAGGGTTGATGGCTACACCTTC.